Shown below are 32 T cell receptor beta chains from a single sample sequenced in a study of blood T cell repertoires in COVID-19. TCRdb's copy holds only in-frame clones and misses some; the assay was immunoSEQ multiplex PCR. There are about 340,000 clones in the sample; 85% to 90% occur only once, and 5.5% to 7.5% lies in the top ten. The sequenced material came from peripheral blood. Source of these receptors: a woman in her sixties or seventies with COVID-19, enrolled during active disease.

The sample holds one count of this clone. The rearrangement joins TRBV2 to TRBJ1-6; D is ambiguous. This CDR3 region has 15 residues. The V end was cut by 7 bases, the J end by 8 bases, with 18 bases between. CDR1 and CDR2 (germline): SNHLY, FYNNEI. CDR3 in amino acids: CASKIGSGIYSPLHF. Written as DNA, the CDR3 is TGTGCCAGCAAAATCGGATCCGGGATTTATTCACCCCTCCACTTT.

The chain recombines TRBV3-1 (or the pseudogene TRBV3-2) with TRBJ1-1; 7 bases line up with TRBD1. The CDR3 loop spans 14 amino acids. Looked up from germline, CDR1 is LGHDT and CDR2 is YNNKEL (reference sequence). With V trimmed by 5 bases and J by 1 base, 4 bases remained unmatched. The CDR3 DNA sequence: TGTGCCAGCAGCGTGCGACAGGGGAACACTGAAGCTTTCTTT. Encoded protein: CASSVRQGNTEAFF.

The rearrangement joins TRBV28 to TRBJ1-5; D not certain. The V gene lost 2 bases and the J gene lost 6 bases, with 14 bases spanning the gap. In germline, CDR1 is MDHEN, CDR2 SYDVKM. The CDR3 extends over 15 amino acids. The CDR3 loop is CASSLPVIHPQPQHF. CDR3 bases: TGTGCCAGCAGTTTACCAGTTATACACCCTCAGCCCCAGCATTTT.

The chain uses TRBV29-1 and TRBJ2-1; TRBD2 might be the D (7 bases). The germline gives CDR1 SQVTM, CDR2 ANQGSEA. Trimming shortened V by 3 bases and J by 6 bases, and 12 bases separated the two germline ends. CDR3 length: 13 amino acids. CDR3 DNA sequence: TGCAGCGTTGACAAAAGGGGGGGCAATGAGCAGTTCTTC. Translated: CSVDKRGGNEQFF.

This clone came up once. V usage is TRBV4-2 and J usage is TRBJ2-2; TRBD2 matches at 7 bases. J gave up 4 bases and V 4 bases, and 6 bases lay outside the gene matches. Germline V gives CDR1 LGHNA, CDR2 YNFKEQ. This CDR3 is 15 amino acids long. CDR3: CASSRGGDPTGELFF. CDR3 coding DNA: TGTGCCAGCAGCCGGGGGGGGGACCCCACCGGGGAGCTGTTTTTT.

The V call is TRBV5-4, the J call TRBJ1-1; 11 bases fit TRBD1. Looked up from germline, CDR1 is SGHNT and CDR2 is YYREEE (reference sequence). The CDR3 consists of 15 residues. The V and J ends lost 4 bases and 1 base, in that order; junction bases with no gene match: 3. The CDR3 here is CASSPGQGANTEAFF. In DNA, the CDR3 is TGTGCCAGCAGCCCAGGACAGGGGGCGAACACTGAAGCTTTCTTT.

This clone was observed a few times. V and J are TRBV10-3 and TRBJ2-1; 8 bases agree with TRBD1. V lost 8 bases, J lost 6 bases, and 3 bases stayed unmatched. The CDR3 is 12 residues long. Germline V gives CDR1 ENHRY, CDR2 SYGVKD. The CDR3 loop reads CAIDRGGNEQFF. In nucleotides, the CDR3 is TGTGCCATCGACAGGGGAGGCAATGAGCAGTTCTTC.

The chain carries TRBV27 and TRBJ1-4; D is perhaps TRBD1 (5 bases). This CDR3 contains 15 residues. Germline CDR1 reads MNHEY; CDR2 reads SMNVEV (reference sequence). V was pared by 4 bases and J by 4 bases, with 13 bases between. CDR3 bases: TGTGCCAGCAGTTCCCAGGGCGTCCGTAATGAAAAACTGTTTTTT. This gives the protein CASSSQGVRNEKLFF.

A word on this clone: Other DNA sequences in this specimen translate into the identical CDR3. The chain has TRBV11-2 and TRBJ1-2; possible D gene TRBD1, 5 bases. CDR3 length: 15 amino acids. Trimming removed 0 bases from V and 2 bases from J, with 10 bases in between. Germline V gene sequence: CDR1 SGHAT, CDR2 FQNNGV. The CDR3 coding sequence is TGTGCCAGCAGCTTAGAGTTCGGGGGGAACTATGGCTACACCTTC. Protein product: CASSLEFGGNYGYTF.

On this clone: The same CDR3 also results from other DNA sequences found in this sample. V gene TRBV19 combines with J gene TRBJ1-5; 9 bases line up with TRBD1. Germline loops: CDR1 LNHDA, CDR2 SQIVND (reference sequence). This CDR3 spans 13 amino acids. After removal of 5 bases from V and 4 bases from J, the junction contained 0 bases not matched to a gene. The CDR3 DNA reads as TGTGCCAGTAGTGGGACAGGGAATCAGCCCCAGCATTTT. Its translation: CASSGTGNQPQHF.

This CDR3 is CASSPRGRGPEKLFF. The CDR3 DNA reads TGTGCCAGCAGTCCCCGGGGCAGGGGGCCTGAAAAACTGTTTTTT. The chain joins TRBV7-9 to TRBJ1-4; 8 nucleotides agree with TRBD1. After removal of 6 bases from V and 7 bases from J, the junction contained 10 bases not matched to a gene. The CDR3 consists of 15 residues. Germline CDR1 is SEHNR and CDR2 is FQNEAQ (reference sequence).

This clone was found once. This chain uses TRBV7-6 with TRBJ2-1; the D is unclear. The germline V gene has CDR1 SGHVS and CDR2 FNYEAQ. CDR3 length equals 13 residues. The V end lost 0 bases, the J end lost 10 bases, and 10 bases lay between the germline ends. The CDR3 loop reads CASSLAVSREQFF. CDR3 bases: TGTGCCAGCAGCTTAGCGGTATCACGGGAGCAGTTCTTC.

The rearrangement uses TRBV15 and TRBJ1-3; D may be TRBD1 (6 bases). This CDR3 spans 15 amino acids. Trimming pared 3 bases from V and 3 bases from J, leaving 12 bases between. In germline, CDR1 is LNHNV, CDR2 YYDKDF (reference sequence). CDR3 DNA: TGTGCCACCAGCAGCGGGGGGCTCTTTGGAAACACCATATATTTT. Translated: CATSSGGLFGNTIYF.

CDR3 amino acids: CASRPTGPGNTIYF. The CDR3 nucleotides are TGTGCCAGCAGGCCAACAGGGCCTGGAAACACCATATATTTT. The chain combines TRBV6-5 with TRBJ1-3; maybe TRBD1 (6 bases). CDR3 size: 14 residues. V lost 6 bases to trimming and J lost 2 bases, with 11 bases between them. Germline V lookup: CDR1 MNHEY, CDR2 SVGAGI.

About this clone itself: Within the sample, other DNA sequences also encode this same CDR3. The V and J genes are TRBV12-5 and TRBJ1-1; the D is unclear. This CDR3 has 13 residues. CDR1 is LGHNT and CDR2 is FRNRAP in the germline V gene. Trimming removed 6 bases from V and 1 base from J, with 9 bases in between. DNA for the CDR3: TGTGCTAGTGGCTCACAGCAGAACACTGAAGCTTTCTTT. The encoded protein is CASGSQQNTEAFF.

This rearrangement joins TRBV19 to TRBJ1-1; D unresolved. Trimming removed 8 bases at V and 9 bases at J, with 19 bases between. The germline CDR1 and CDR2 sequences are LNHDA and SQIVND (reference sequence). The CDR3 consists of 13 residues. CDR3 nucleotide sequence: TGTGCCAGTGGCGGGCAGGCCCTAAGGCAAGCTTTCTTT. Translating it yields CASGGQALRQAFF.

The gene calls are TRBV10-3 and TRBJ2-7; 9 bases are a match to TRBD2. The CDR3 runs 16 residues. Germline values: CDR1 ENHRY, CDR2 SYGVKD. V lost 5 bases, J lost 0 bases, and 8 bases stayed unmatched. CDR3 amino acids: CAISSGGGGTSYEQYF. CDR3 bases: TGTGCCATCAGTTCGGGCGGGGGGGGCACCTCCTACGAGCAGTACTTC.

This clone has a single count. The chain couples TRBV19 to TRBJ2-4; possible D gene TRBD1, 5 bases. This CDR3 spans 15 amino acids. Trimming stripped 6 bases from V and 1 base from J, with 13 bases between. Looked up from germline, CDR1 is LNHDA and CDR2 is SQIVND (reference sequence). The DNA of the CDR3 is TGTGCCAGTAGGACTCAAGGGGTGGCCAAAAACATTCAGTACTTC. Protein sequence: CASRTQGVAKNIQYF.

This clone has more than one count but fewer than ten. The chain links TRBV29-1 to TRBJ2-7, with a possible D match to TRBD2 (6 bases). The germline V gene encodes CDR1 SQVTM and CDR2 ANQGSEA. Trimming removed 4 bases from V and 2 bases from J, with 9 bases in between. The CDR3 length is 12 residues. The CDR3 reads CSVAEGTYEQYF. The DNA for the CDR3 is TGCAGCGTTGCGGAGGGGACCTACGAGCAGTACTTC.

This clone was found once. The V gene is TRBV28, the J gene TRBJ1-5; D gene ambiguous. CDR1 is MDHEN, CDR2 SYDVKM, per germline. The CDR3 totals 11 residues. V was trimmed by 3 bases and J by 13 bases, leaving 10 bases between them. The CDR3 here is CASSFTDTQHF. CDR3 DNA: TGTGCCAGCAGTTTCACTGACACACAGCATTTT.

The V call is TRBV5-6, the J call TRBJ2-7, with 9 bases fitting TRBD1. J was trimmed by 3 bases and V by 6 bases; bases with no gene match: 10. Germline CDR1 SGHDT, CDR2 YYEEEE. The CDR3 extends over 15 amino acids. The CDR3 reads CASNRGTGFYYEQYF. The CDR3 DNA reads TGTGCCAGCAACCGCGGGACAGGGTTCTACTACGAGCAGTACTTC.

V usage is TRBV6-5 and J usage is TRBJ1-1; D ambiguous. The CDR3 covers 14 residues. Germline V gene lookup returns CDR1 MNHEY and CDR2 SVGAGI. Deletions cut 6 bases from V and 5 bases from J, with 16 bases between. This CDR3 reads CASRPRGGGTEAFF. CDR3 nucleotide sequence: TGTGCCAGCAGACCGCGGGGTGGAGGGACTGAAGCTTTCTTT.

The chain is built from TRBV6-4 and TRBJ1-1, with D possibly TRBD1 on 5 matching bases. Germline loops: CDR1 MRHNA, CDR2 SNTAGT. Deletions cut 4 bases from V and 2 bases from J, with 20 bases between. The CDR3 spans 17 residues. In DNA form, the CDR3 reads TGTGCCAGCAGTGGGGCTGAGAGACAGTTTTTAAACACTGAAGCTTTCTTT. Translated: CASSGAERQFLNTEAFF.

The V and J genes are TRBV5-6 and TRBJ1-3, with no clear D. This CDR3 spans 14 amino acids. The germline V gene has CDR1 SGHDT and CDR2 YYEEEE. Trimming cost V 5 bases and J 0 bases, with 9 bases left between them. The CDR3 here is CASSDTSSGNTIYF. The CDR3 DNA is TGTGCCAGCAGTGACACGAGCTCTGGAAACACCATATATTTT.

The genes are TRBV27 and TRBJ1-2; TRBD1 agrees at 8 bases. The CDR3 length is 14 residues. Germline V CDR1 and CDR2: MNHEY, SMNVEV (reference sequence). J gave up 4 bases and V 6 bases, and 7 bases lay outside the gene matches. The CDR3 here is CASRAGGAGYGYTF. CDR3 DNA: TGTGCCAGCAGGGCAGGGGGCGCTGGCTATGGCTACACCTTC.

V gene TRBV9 combines with J gene TRBJ1-6, with 8 bases lining up with TRBD1. V shed 3 bases, J shed 5 bases, and the junction held 7 bases outside the gene matches. The CDR3 has 16 amino acids. Germline values: CDR1 SGDLS, CDR2 YYNGEE. The CDR3 is CASSARTGFDNSPLHF. CDR3 nucleotide sequence: TGTGCCAGCAGCGCCCGGACAGGGTTCGATAATTCACCCCTCCACTTT.

This chain uses TRBV12-2 with TRBJ2-5; no check of the table's D call, TRBD1, against the DNA was made. TRBV12-2 is labeled a pseudogene. CDR3 length equals 19 residues. CDR3 protein: CASRYVQEGGGLSGETQYF. The CDR3 nucleotides are TGTGCAAGTCGCTACGTTCAGGAAGGAGGGGGCCTATCCGGGGAGACCCAGTACTTC.

This chain links TRBV19 with TRBJ1-5, with TRBD1 matching over 7 bases. The CDR3 spans 15 residues. After removal of 3 bases from V and 1 base from J, the junction contained 3 bases not matched to a gene. Germline V lookup: CDR1 LNHDA, CDR2 SQIVND (reference sequence). CDR3 sequence: CASSIKTGSNQPQHF. The CDR3 DNA sequence: TGTGCCAGTAGTATTAAGACAGGGAGCAATCAGCCCCAGCATTTT.

The chain links TRBV28 to TRBJ2-1; D might be TRBD1 (6 bases). CDR1 is MDHEN and CDR2 is SYDVKM in the germline V gene. Deletions cut 5 bases from V and 8 bases from J, with 10 bases between. The CDR3 has 12 amino acids. The chain's CDR3 is CASSPGTYEQFF. The CDR3 coding sequence is TGTGCCAGCAGTCCGGGGACATATGAGCAGTTCTTC.

The J gene is TRBJ2-3, the V gene TRBV5-4; TRBD2 matches 14 bases. In germline, CDR1 is SGHNT, CDR2 YYREEE (reference sequence). This CDR3 has 16 residues. The V gene end was trimmed by 4 bases and the J gene end by 4 bases; junction bases not matched to a gene: 5. In nucleotides, the CDR3 is TGTGCCAGCAGCCTTCCGGGACTAGCGGGAGCAGATACGCAGTATTTT. This encodes CASSLPGLAGADTQYF.

The V gene is TRBV18, the J gene TRBJ1-5; no reliable D call. V was trimmed by 4 bases and J by 4 bases, leaving 8 bases between them. Germline values: CDR1 KGHSH, CDR2 LQKENI. CDR3 length: 13 amino acids. Written as DNA, the CDR3 is TGTGCCAGCTCACAAGACGGGAATCAGCCCCAGCATTTT. The encoded protein is CASSQDGNQPQHF.

The rearrangement uses TRBV2 and TRBJ2-7; D might be TRBD1 (6 bases). The CDR3 length is 14 residues. Trimming took off 7 bases at V and 2 bases at J, with 15 bases between the two ends. CDR1 is SNHLY and CDR2 is FYNNEI in the germline V gene. CDR3 in amino acids: CASKGVRGTYEQYF. In DNA, the CDR3 is TGTGCCAGCAAGGGAGTGAGGGGGACCTACGAGCAGTACTTC.